This passage covers 7 T cell receptor beta chains from one sample sequenced in a study of T cell responses to AZD1222 COVID-19 vaccine. Produced via immunoSEQ multiplex PCR; TCRdb's table is partial and in-frame only. The sample consists of tens of thousands of clones, 80% to 95% of them appearing once. The starting material was peripheral blood, obtained 28 days after the second dose of the MenACWY control vaccine. Receptor source: an adult who received the MenACWY meningococcal vaccine as a control.

The rearrangement links TRBV15 to TRBJ1-2; a weak D match, TRBD1 (5 bases). V was clipped by 4 bases and J by 6 bases, with 18 bases between them. The CDR3 covers 15 residues. CDR1 and CDR2 (germline): LNHNV, YYDKDF (reference sequence). CDR3 coding DNA: TGTGCCACCAGCATTCCCTCCTCGGGGACGAATGGCTACACCTTC. The encoded protein is CATSIPSSGTNGYTF.

J is TRBJ2-1 and V is TRBV4-3; D is possibly TRBD1 (6 bases). V was clipped by 0 bases and J by 7 bases, with 22 bases between them. Germline V gives CDR1 LGHNA, CDR2 YSLEER. CDR3 size: 18 residues. CDR3 coding DNA: TGCGCCAGCAGCCAAGACTCACTAGGCGGTATGAGGGGGAATGAGCAGTTCTTC. This sequence encodes CASSQDSLGGMRGNEQFF.

This rearrangement joins TRBV10-3 to TRBJ2-2; 9 positions agree with TRBD1. Germline lookup yields CDR1 ENHRY and CDR2 SYGVKD. The CDR3 is made up of 16 amino acids. V dropped 7 bases and J dropped 5; count of bases not matched to a gene: 11. This CDR3 is CAIKGDRAPRTGELFF. CDR3 in DNA: TGTGCCATCAAGGGGGACAGGGCCCCGCGGACCGGGGAGCTGTTTTTT.

This clone has a single count. The chain is built from TRBV18 and TRBJ1-2; D unclear. The CDR3 has 15 residues. Germline CDR1 and CDR2: KGHSH and LQKENI. Trimming stripped 2 bases from V and 4 bases from J, with 14 bases between. The DNA of the CDR3 is TGTGCCAGCTCACCAGGCGACACCGAGGGCTATGGCTACACCTTC. Translated, it gives CASSPGDTEGYGYTF. Using reference TRBV18 and TRBJ1-2 for the parts outside the CDR3, the full variable domain is NAGVMQNPRHLVRRRGQEARLRCSPMKGHSHVYWYRQLPEEGLKFMVYLQKENIIDESGMPKERFSAEFPKEGPSILRIQQVVRGDSAAYFCASSPGDTEGYGYTFGSGTRLTVV.

This clone has just a few counts. This chain's CDR3 is CASSLEAGRAQPQHF. The CDR3 DNA sequence: TGTGCCAGCAGCTTAGAAGCAGGGCGTGCTCAGCCCCAGCATTTT. The V call is TRBV11-2, the J call TRBJ1-5; a possible D gene is TRBD1 (5 bases). V lost 0 bases and J lost 6, with 12 bases in between. The germline V gene has CDR1 SGHAT and CDR2 FQNNGV. The CDR3 length is 15 residues.

The gene calls are TRBV28 and TRBJ2-3, with D unresolved. The CDR3 runs to 14 residues. Trimming shortened V by 7 bases and J by 4 bases, and 15 bases separated the two germline ends. Germline CDR1 and CDR2: MDHEN and SYDVKM. The CDR3 nucleotides are TGTGCCAGCAAGGCCTTCTACCCGGCAGATACGCAGTATTTT. This encodes CASKAFYPADTQYF.

V is TRBV6-2 or TRBV6-3 and J is TRBJ1-1; D not certain. Trimming pared 2 bases from V and 1 base from J, leaving 2 bases between. CDR1 is MNHEY, CDR2 SVGEGT, per germline. The CDR3 length is 12 residues. DNA for the CDR3: TGTGCCAGCAGTTACCAGAACACTGAAGCTTTCTTT. It yields the protein CASSYQNTEAFF.